A selection of T cell receptor beta chains follows, all from one sample in a study of Ad26.COV2.S vaccination and SARS-CoV-2 variants. The method was immunoSEQ multiplex PCR; TCRdb's version includes in-frame clones alone and lacks a portion of them. The sample lists about 680,000 clones, around 92% occurring once. This specimen was peripheral blood, taken in a trial of Ad26.COV2.S vaccine versus placebo. All receptors come from a person between 18 and 65 years old who received the Ad26.COV2.S COVID-19 vaccine or a placebo. The CDR3 runs from the conserved cysteine through the conserved F or W. The D gene is left open where the match is weak. A clone size is listed for some rows: how often the clone was seen (once, few, many), or a class if it is expanded.

clone size: .; D gene: .; J gene: TRBJ2-3; V gene: TRBV5-1; CDR3 DNA: TGCGCCAGCAGCTTTTTTTATCCCGATACGCAGTATTTT; CDR3 protein: CASSFFYPDTQYF
clone size: once; D gene: .; J gene: TRBJ2-2; V gene: TRBV27; CDR3 DNA: TGTGCCAGCAGGCCCGCGAGGGGACGGTTCACCGGGGAGCTGTTTTTT; CDR3 protein: CASRPARGRFTGELFF
clone size: .; D gene: .; J gene: TRBJ1-6; V gene: TRBV19; CDR3 DNA: TGTGCCAGTAGTATAGATTCGGGGTCCGGATCACCCCTCCACTTT; CDR3 protein: CASSIDSGSGSPLHF
clone size: .; D gene: TRBD1; J gene: TRBJ1-5; V gene: TRBV2; CDR3 DNA: TGTGCCAGCAGAACCACAGGGGATAGCAATCAGCCCCAGCATTTT; CDR3 protein: CASRTTGDSNQPQHF
clone size: .; D gene: TRBD1; J gene: TRBJ2-7; V gene: TRBV10-1; CDR3 DNA: TGCGCCAGCAGTCCCGGGACAGGAACGGAGCAGTACTTC; CDR3 protein: CASSPGTGTEQYF
clone size: .; D gene: .; J gene: TRBJ2-3; V gene: TRBV11-3; CDR3 DNA: TGTGCCAGCAGCTTAATCTCCACACCTTCACTTAAGGATACGCAGTATTTT; CDR3 protein: CASSLISTPSLKDTQYF
clone size: .; D gene: .; J gene: TRBJ1-3; V gene: TRBV4-3; CDR3 DNA: TGCGCCAGCAGCCAAGATCCCTACGGCAGGGCCTCTGGAAACACCATATATTTT; CDR3 protein: CASSQDPYGRASGNTIYF
clone size: .; D gene: TRBD2; J gene: TRBJ2-3; V gene: TRBV19; CDR3 DNA: TGTGCCAGTGGCCGAGGTAGCGGGAGAGATACGCAGTATTTT; CDR3 protein: CASGRGSGRDTQYF
clone size: .; D gene: .; J gene: TRBJ2-1; V gene: TRBV11-3; CDR3 DNA: TGTGCCAGCAGCTTAGAAATCTCCGGAAGGAACAATGAGCAGTTCTTC; CDR3 protein: CASSLEISGRNNEQFF
clone size: .; D gene: .; J gene: TRBJ2-4; V gene: TRBV5-4; CDR3 DNA: TGTGCCAGCAGCTTGGGGACAGAGAGATTAGCCAAAAACATTCAGTACTTC; CDR3 protein: CASSLGTERLAKNIQYF
clone size: once; D gene: .; J gene: TRBJ2-5; V gene: TRBV30; CDR3 DNA: TGTGCCTGGAGCGCCTCCGTCCCAGAGACCCAGTACTTC; CDR3 protein: CAWSASVPETQYF
clone size: .; D gene: TRBD2; J gene: TRBJ2-1; V gene: TRBV24-1; CDR3 DNA: TGTGCCACCAGTGACTCCGGGACTAGCGGGAAGAATGAGCAGTTCTTC; CDR3 protein: CATSDSGTSGKNEQFF
clone size: .; D gene: .; J gene: TRBJ1-5; V gene: TRBV27; CDR3 DNA: TGTGCCAGCAGTCCAGCCGGGAAGAATCAGCCCCAGCATTTT; CDR3 protein: CASSPAGKNQPQHF
clone size: .; D gene: TRBD1; J gene: TRBJ2-2; V gene: TRBV19; CDR3 DNA: TGTGCCAGTAGTGACAGGGTGGCCGGGGAGCTGTTTTTT; CDR3 protein: CASSDRVAGELFF
clone size: .; D gene: .; J gene: TRBJ1-5; V gene: TRBV16; CDR3 DNA: TGTGCCAGCAGCCCCCTTGCGGGTACCGTCAATCAGCCCCAGCATTTT; CDR3 protein: CASSPLAGTVNQPQHF
clone size: .; D gene: .; J gene: TRBJ2-1; V gene: TRBV5-1; CDR3 DNA: TGCGCCAGCAGCTTGGCACGGGACTCTCACAATGAGCAGTTCTTC; CDR3 protein: CASSLARDSHNEQFF
clone size: .; D gene: .; J gene: TRBJ2-1; V gene: TRBV25-1; CDR3 DNA: TGTGCCAGCAGTGAAGTAGGGACAAGGGACAATGAGCAGTTCTTC; CDR3 protein: CASSEVGTRDNEQFF
clone size: few; D gene: .; J gene: TRBJ1-5; V gene: TRBV30; CDR3 DNA: TGTGCCTGGAGTGTAGTGTCCGCCCAACAGCCCCAGCATTTT; CDR3 protein: CAWSVVSAQQPQHF
clone size: .; D gene: TRBD1; J gene: TRBJ2-7; V gene: TRBV6-5; CDR3 DNA: TGTGCCAGCAGTTCCCATCCGGGACAGGGGTGGTACGAGCAGTACTTC; CDR3 protein: CASSSHPGQGWYEQYF
clone size: .; D gene: .; J gene: TRBJ1-5; V gene: TRBV2; CDR3 DNA: TGTGCCAGCAGTGATCAGGCACAGGGTACGCGGCCCCAGCATTTT; CDR3 protein: CASSDQAQGTRPQHF
clone size: .; D gene: .; J gene: TRBJ2-7; V gene: TRBV3-1/TRBV3-2; CDR3 DNA: TGTGCCAGCAGCCAAGGGGGGGTATCCTACGAGCAGTACTTC; CDR3 protein: CASSQGGVSYEQYF
clone size: .; D gene: TRBD1; J gene: TRBJ1-6; V gene: TRBV30; CDR3 DNA: TGTGCCTGGAGTGGGGGACAGGGTGAAAATTCACCCCTCCACTTT; CDR3 protein: CAWSGGQGENSPLHF
clone size: .; D gene: .; J gene: TRBJ1-2; V gene: TRBV30; CDR3 DNA: TGTGCCTGGAGTGCCCCCCCCTCAGGGTCCTCTGGCTACACCTTC; CDR3 protein: CAWSAPPSGSSGYTF
clone size: .; D gene: TRBD1; J gene: TRBJ2-1; V gene: TRBV29-1; CDR3 DNA: TGCAGCGGAAAAGGACAGGTTAGCTCCTACAATGAGCAGTTCTTC; CDR3 protein: CSGKGQVSSYNEQFF
clone size: .; D gene: TRBD2; J gene: TRBJ2-3; V gene: TRBV2; CDR3 DNA: TGTGCCAGCAAGGCGGGGGGTTCGAACCCAGATACGCAGTATTTT; CDR3 protein: CASKAGGSNPDTQYF
clone size: .; D gene: .; J gene: TRBJ2-7; V gene: TRBV7-2; CDR3 DNA: TGTGCCAGCAGCATCCTCTACGAGCAGTACTTC; CDR3 protein: CASSILYEQYF
clone size: .; D gene: .; J gene: TRBJ2-2; V gene: TRBV6-5; CDR3 DNA: TGTGCCAGCAGGAAGGCGGGGGCAAACACCGGGGAGCTGTTTTTT; CDR3 protein: CASRKAGANTGELFF
clone size: once; D gene: .; J gene: TRBJ2-3; V gene: TRBV6-1; CDR3 DNA: TGTGCCAGCAGTGAACCGAGGGTAAGCACAGATACGCAGTATTTT; CDR3 protein: CASSEPRVSTDTQYF
clone size: once; D gene: TRBD1; J gene: TRBJ2-7; V gene: TRBV9; CDR3 DNA: TGTGCCAGCAGCGGGACAGGGGATCGGGAGCAGTACTTC; CDR3 protein: CASSGTGDREQYF
clone size: .; D gene: .; J gene: TRBJ2-5; V gene: TRBV6-6; CDR3 DNA: TGTGCCAGCAGTTACGGCGGCCAAGAGACCCAGTACTTC; CDR3 protein: CASSYGGQETQYF
clone size: .; D gene: .; J gene: TRBJ1-6; V gene: TRBV20-1; CDR3 DNA: TGCAGTGCTAGTCATGGGGCCGGGGGGTCACCCCTCCACTTT; CDR3 protein: CSASHGAGGSPLHF
clone size: .; D gene: .; J gene: TRBJ2-5; V gene: TRBV5-4; CDR3 DNA: TGTGCCAGCAGCTTGACTTTCTGGCCGCAAGAGACCCAGTACTTC; CDR3 protein: CASSLTFWPQETQYF
clone size: .; D gene: .; J gene: TRBJ2-7; V gene: TRBV7-8; CDR3 DNA: TGTGCCAGCAGCCGAGGTGGGGCTCTTATTTCCCCGACAAAAACCTACGAGCAGTACTTC; CDR3 protein: CASSRGGALISPTKTYEQYF
clone size: .; D gene: TRBD1; J gene: TRBJ1-4; V gene: TRBV19; CDR3 DNA: TGTGCCACCAGGGACAGACCAACTAATGAAAAACTGTTTTTT; CDR3 protein: CATRDRPTNEKLFF
clone size: .; D gene: .; J gene: TRBJ1-2; V gene: TRBV6-2/TRBV6-3; CDR3 DNA: TGTGCCAGCAGTTACGGGGGAGTGTCGGATGGCTACACCTTC; CDR3 protein: CASSYGGVSDGYTF
clone size: .; D gene: TRBD1; J gene: TRBJ2-7; V gene: TRBV5-6; CDR3 DNA: TGTGCCAGCAGCAGTACAGGGGCCTACGAGCAGTACTTC; CDR3 protein: CASSSTGAYEQYF